This TCR beta chain is from a study of T cell repertoires and HLA-DP antigens. Overall study context: One stimulator alloantigen differed from self by one groove amino acid; the other by ten. Donors were two male and one female, aged 18-to-29 to 60-to-69.

Method: immunoSEQ multiplex PCR; TCRdb's copy keeps in-frame clones and lacks some. The sample gives over 60,000 clones, around three quarters of which show up once; 1.5% to 2% is in the top ten. Germline V gene lookup returns CDR1 MNHNY and CDR2 SVGAGI (reference sequence). V lost 10 bases and J lost 12, with 31 bases in between. The CDR3 totals 16 residues. Remarks on this clone: The antigen is undetermined.

Study results and caveats: Average cumulative frequency of previously undetected clones was 36.3% against one allele and roughly 47% against the other.

V gene TRBV6-6 combines with J gene TRBJ2-1; D is ambiguous. The sample taken for sequencing was CD4+ T cells from PBMCs. This receptor was obtained from a man aged 55 to 70 in good health and CMV-seronegative. The CDR3 is CATFGRDGPYNVGQFF. CDR3 nucleotides: TGTGCCACCTTTGGTCGAGACGGGCCCTACAATGTTGGGCAGTTCTTC.